This TCR beta chain emerged from a study of T cell responses to AZD1222 COVID-19 vaccine (dated by TCRdb to the early 2020s). Turning to the overall study: TCR sequencing covered 230 or so trial participants: 200 to 220 given two doses of AZD1222 and approximately 26 given two doses of MenACWY control vaccine. Trial participants were enrolled by age into subgroups of 18-55, 56-69 and 70-plus years, and about 150, 27 and 61 TCR-sequenced participants, respectively, were included in these subgroups.

For this clone: Its antigen specificity is not known. Base qualities are not recorded, but no much larger clone differs from it by a single base.

What the study reported, not specific to this receptor: After two AZD1222 doses, spike-specific TCR breadth and depth were significantly higher than at day 0 and than in MenACWY recipients. The 56-69-year group was small, and its depth increase did not reach significance, likely because of low power. Epitopes outside the regions mutated in the B.1.351 and B.1.1.7 variants were reportedly recognized by nearly half of the unique spike-specific TCRs. The whole spike protein was spanned by vaccine-associated CD4 TCRs, and dominant responses were seen in regions 160-218 and 743-854. Because no day 14 peak-response samples were available, repertoires were characterized only after the peak T cell response. Conclusions about previously exposed vaccinees are limited, since just five or six AZD1222 recipients were seropositive for SARS-CoV-2 at baseline. Participants were mostly white British and included more females than males, and it was suggested by the authors that clonal diversity may have been underestimated.

The CDR3 regions of human TCRbeta chains were analyzed by immunosequencing. The authors' pipeline ran thus. Repertoire TCRs were checked for matches against a reference library of SARS-CoV-2-specific TCRs that had been generated using the MIRA antigen-specificity platform. Breadth meant the fraction of unique TCRs that were SARS-CoV-2-associated, whereas depth meant the fraction of total T cells that were SARS-CoV-2-associated. Each spike-specific TCR was assigned to its reactive spike region and to a CD4 or CD8 class using the MIRA data. Log10-transformed breadth and depth values were compared by one-way ANOVA with Sidak's multiple comparisons tests. In TCRdb, the immuneACCESS table is reduced to in-frame sequences with V and J assigned. These tables do not hold every clone; where another copy was compared, an unresolved V gene accounts for under half, and the others remain unexplained. V and J calls and clone size are given by that table; D and trimming were obtained from the DNA. This sample is represented by 150,000 to 180,000 clones; more than 85% of them were singletons. Jointly, the top ten make up roughly 1.6% of the sample.

Taken with the paper, the label for time point translates to: about 28 days (+/-7) after the second vaccine dose. AZD1222 recipients with second doses at about 4 weeks or about 12 weeks were pooled, because spike-specific TCR depth and breadth did not differ between schedules. Samples from vaccinated people were obtained from the UK trials COV001 and COV002, which included a single-blind randomized controlled phase 2/3 trial of AZD1222 (ChAdOx1 nCoV-19) in healthy adults. For TCRbeta chain sequencing, PBMC samples were collected from trial participants at day 0 and at day 28 after the second dose. The sample in question was peripheral blood, obtained 28 days after the second AZD1222 dose. This TCR derives from an adult who received the AZD1222 COVID-19 vaccine.

Here the CDR3 is given as CAWSVRWGQGEKLFF. The sequenced DNA: TGTGCCTGGAGTGTACGATGGGGGCAAGGTGAAAAACTGTTTTTT. The chain is encoded by TRBV30 joined to TRBJ1-4; 6 matching bases give a weak D call of TRBD1. The V and J ends are trimmed by 0 bases and 7 bases, leaving 15 bases between them. From the cysteine through the phenylalanine, the CDR3 covers 15 amino acids. CDR3 DNA only is kept here, 45 bases in frame from base 1. From a lookup of the germline V gene (reference sequence), CDR1 and CDR2 are GTSNPN and SVGIG.